A single sample gave rise to the 15 T cell receptor beta chains below, sequenced in a study of blood T cell repertoires in COVID-19. The protocol was immunoSEQ multiplex PCR, while the TCRdb copy is restricted to in-frame clones and leaves out a portion. This sample has approximately 200,000 clones, with about 93% found just once. Sequences were obtained from peripheral blood. The receptors derive from a man in his thirties or forties with COVID-19, enrolled during active disease.

This chain uses TRBV11-1 with TRBJ1-1, with unresolved D. This CDR3 is 14 amino acids long. Germline V gene data show CDR1 as SGHAT and CDR2 as FQDESV (reference sequence). The V end lost 3 bases, the J end lost 4 bases, and 12 bases lay between the germline ends. The CDR3 region has the DNA TGTGCCAGCAGCTTCAGACGGGAAGGCACTGAAGCTTTCTTT. Its protein is CASSFRREGTEAFF. Using reference TRBV11-1 and TRBJ1-1 for the parts outside the CDR3, the full variable domain is EAEVAQSPRYKITEKSQAVAFWCDPISGHATLYWYRQILGQGPELLVQFQDESVVDDSQLPKDRFSAERLKGVDSTLKIQPAELGDSAMYLCASSFRREGTEAFFGQGTRLTVV.

This clone showed up just a few times. The rearrangement links TRBV10-1 to TRBJ2-1, with 7 bases lining up with TRBD2. The CDR3 is 14 residues long. V lost 3 bases to trimming and J lost 8 bases; unmatched junction nucleotides: 7. Germline V gives CDR1 WNHNN, CDR2 SYGVQD (reference sequence). The CDR3 reads CASSETLASYEQFF. The CDR3 DNA is TGCGCCAGCAGTGAAACACTAGCGAGCTATGAGCAGTTCTTC.

This clone is a singleton in its sample. The genes are TRBV3-1 (or the pseudogene TRBV3-2) and TRBJ1-5; no firm D call. The CDR3 sequence is 14 residues long. V was shortened by 4 bases and J by 7 bases, with 14 bases between the two germline ends. Germline V lookup: CDR1 LGHDT, CDR2 YNNKEL (reference sequence). The CDR3 coding sequence is TGTGCCAGCAGCCTCTCCTCGGGTGAGCAGCCCCAGCATTTT. Translating it yields CASSLSSGEQPQHF.

The chain joins TRBV9 to TRBJ2-7; the match to TRBD1 covers 11 bases. This CDR3 comprises 16 residues. V lost 3 bases and J lost 4; bases outside the gene matches: 9. Looked up from germline, CDR1 is SGDLS and CDR2 is YYNGEE. This CDR3 reads CASSAGSGTGGYEQYF. The CDR3, as DNA: TGTGCCAGCAGCGCAGGGTCCGGGACAGGGGGGTACGAGCAGTACTTC.

Written as DNA, the CDR3 is TGTGCCAGCAGTTACTCGAGGATAAACTATGGCTACACCTTC. It is translated as CASSYSRINYGYTF. This chain uses TRBV6-5 with TRBJ1-2; D unresolved. V shed 0 bases and J shed 2 bases, with 7 bases lying between them. The CDR3 consists of 14 residues. CDR1 MNHEY and CDR2 SVGAGI come from the germline V gene.

The J gene is TRBJ1-2, the V gene TRBV7-9, with D possibly being TRBD1 (5 bases). Deletions cut 1 base from V and 6 bases from J, with 12 bases between. Germline values: CDR1 SEHNR, CDR2 FQNEAQ (reference sequence). This CDR3 contains 14 residues. Here the CDR3 DNA reads TGTGCCAGCAGCTTAGTTCAGGGTCCCCATGGCTACACCTTC. Protein: CASSLVQGPHGYTF.

The chain couples TRBV18 to TRBJ1-2; D uncertain. V lost 3 bases to trimming and J lost 8 bases, with 13 bases between them. The CDR3 spans 13 residues. Germline V lookup: CDR1 KGHSH, CDR2 LQKENI. CDR3 amino acids: CASSPYDGEGYTF. The CDR3 nucleotides are TGTGCCAGCTCACCCTACGACGGGGAAGGCTACACCTTC. Filled out from reference TRBV18 and TRBJ1-2, the complete variable domain reads NAGVMQNPRHLVRRRGQEARLRCSPMKGHSHVYWYRQLPEEGLKFMVYLQKENIIDESGMPKERFSAEFPKEGPSILRIQQVVRGDSAAYFCASSPYDGEGYTFGSGTRLTVV.

The gene calls are TRBV6-5 and TRBJ2-7, with 8 bases identical to TRBD1. The V segment lost 0 bases and the J segment 2 bases; nucleotides outside the gene matches: 0. Germline-derived CDR1 and CDR2 are MNHEY and SVGAGI. The CDR3 contains 14 residues. CDR3 DNA: TGTGCCAGCAGTTACTCGACAGGGGCCTACGAGCAGTACTTC. Its translation: CASSYSTGAYEQYF.

Here the CDR3 DNA reads TGCGCCAGCAGTGGAATCCTAGGTTCCTCGGACAGGAGCGACTACAATGAGCAGTTCTTC. It specifies CASSGILGSSDRSDYNEQFF. The V and J genes are TRBV10-2 and TRBJ2-1; 7 nucleotides align to TRBD1. The germline V gene encodes CDR1 WSHSY and CDR2 SAAADI. The CDR3 spans 20 residues. J gave up 3 bases and V 4 bases, and 21 bases lay outside the gene matches.

V gene TRBV29-1 combines with J gene TRBJ1-1; 7 bases match TRBD1. The CDR3 runs 13 residues. V lost 4 bases to trimming and J lost 2 bases; unmatched junction nucleotides: 4. Per the germline V gene, CDR1 is SQVTM and CDR2 is ANQGSEA. The CDR3 DNA is TGCAGCGTTGGGTACAGGGGAAACACTGAAGCTTTCTTT. Protein product: CSVGYRGNTEAFF.

The chain combines TRBV7-2 with TRBJ1-2; D is possibly TRBD1 (6 bases). Trimming stripped 0 bases from V and 2 bases from J, with 7 bases between. Germline CDR1 reads SGHTA; CDR2 reads FQGNSA. There are 14 residues in the CDR3. The CDR3 DNA follows: TGTGCCAGCAGCTTAGCTCAGGGGAACTATGGCTACACCTTC. Protein product: CASSLAQGNYGYTF. Full variable domain (outside the CDR3, taken from reference TRBV7-2 and TRBJ1-2): GAGVSQSPSNKVTEKGKDVELRCDPISGHTALYWYRQSLGQGLEFLIYFQGNSAPDKSGLPSDRFSAERTGGSVSTLTIQRTQQEDSAVYLCASSLAQGNYGYTFGSGTRLTVV.

This clone was found once. The chain's CDR3 is CASSSFSTSGGTDTQYF. As DNA, the CDR3 is TGCGCCAGCAGCTCGTTCTCGACTAGCGGGGGGACAGATACGCAGTATTTT. The chain uses TRBV5-1 and TRBJ2-3, with 13 bases fitting TRBD2. Germline CDR1 reads SGHRS; CDR2 reads YFSETQ. The CDR3 contains 17 residues. V trimming: 3 bases; J trimming: 3 bases; junction bases outside the gene matches: 7. The full variable domain, in which reference TRBV5-1 and TRBJ2-3 provide the parts outside the CDR3, is KAGVTQTPRYLIKTRGQQVTLSCSPISGHRSVSWYQQTPGQGLQFLFEYFSETQRNKGNFPGRFSGRQFSNSRSEMNVSTLELGDSALYLCASSSFSTSGGTDTQYFGPGTRLTVL.

The rearrangement joins TRBV6-5 to TRBJ2-5; 7 bases align to TRBD1. CDR1 and CDR2 (germline): MNHEY, SVGAGI. Trimming took 5 bases from V and 1 from J; bases not matched to a gene: 7. CDR3 size: 15 residues. This CDR3 is CASSRTGRIQETQYF. In DNA form, the CDR3 reads TGTGCCAGCAGTCGGACAGGCCGGATCCAAGAGACCCAGTACTTC.

This clone has a single count. The chain links TRBV4-1 to TRBJ2-1; 9 positions agree with TRBD1. The CDR3 is 16 amino acids. Germline assignment: CDR1 MGHRA and CDR2 YSYEKL. The V gene end was trimmed by 0 bases and the J gene end by 1 base; junction bases not matched to a gene: 1. The CDR3 DNA reads as TGCGCCAGCAGCCAAGATGGGACAGGGTCCTACAATGAGCAGTTCTTC. Protein: CASSQDGTGSYNEQFF.

V usage is TRBV19 and J usage is TRBJ1-1; tentatively, D is TRBD1 (6 bases). Between the trimmed V and J ends, which lost 6 bases and 5 bases, there was a span of 13 bases. The germline V gene encodes CDR1 LNHDA and CDR2 SQIVND (reference sequence). CDR3 length equals 13 residues. The DNA of the CDR3 is TGTGCCAGTAGAACAGGGCCGGGTACTGAAGCTTTCTTT. Its translation is CASRTGPGTEAFF.